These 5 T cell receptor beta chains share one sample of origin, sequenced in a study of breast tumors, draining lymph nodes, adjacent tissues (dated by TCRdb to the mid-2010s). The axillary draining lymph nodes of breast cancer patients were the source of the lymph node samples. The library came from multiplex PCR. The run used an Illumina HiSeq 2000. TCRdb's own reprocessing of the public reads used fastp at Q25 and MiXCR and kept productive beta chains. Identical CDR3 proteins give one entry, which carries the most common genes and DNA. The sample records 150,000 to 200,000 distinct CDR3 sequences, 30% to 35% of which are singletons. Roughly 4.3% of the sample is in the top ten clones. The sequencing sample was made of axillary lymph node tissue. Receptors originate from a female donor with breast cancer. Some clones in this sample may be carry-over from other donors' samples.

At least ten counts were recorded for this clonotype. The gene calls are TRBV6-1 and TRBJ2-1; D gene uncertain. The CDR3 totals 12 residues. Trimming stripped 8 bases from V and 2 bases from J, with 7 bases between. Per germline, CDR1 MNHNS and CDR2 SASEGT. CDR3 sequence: CASGVTYNEQFF. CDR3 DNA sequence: TGTGCCAGCGGAGTAACCTACAATGAGCAGTTCTTC.

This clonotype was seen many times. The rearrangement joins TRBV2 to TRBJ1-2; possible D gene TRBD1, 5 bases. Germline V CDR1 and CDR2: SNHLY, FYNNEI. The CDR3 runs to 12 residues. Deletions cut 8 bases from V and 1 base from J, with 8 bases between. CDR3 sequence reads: CASGGVNYGYTF. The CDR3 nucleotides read TGTGCCAGCGGGGGGGTTAACTATGGCTACACCTTC. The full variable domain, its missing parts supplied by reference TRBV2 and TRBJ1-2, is EPEVTQTPSHQVTQMGQEVILRCVPISNHLYFYWYRQILGQKVEFLVSFYNNEISEKSEIFDDQFSVERPDGSNFTLKIRSTKLEDSAMYFCASGGVNYGYTFGSGTRLTVV.

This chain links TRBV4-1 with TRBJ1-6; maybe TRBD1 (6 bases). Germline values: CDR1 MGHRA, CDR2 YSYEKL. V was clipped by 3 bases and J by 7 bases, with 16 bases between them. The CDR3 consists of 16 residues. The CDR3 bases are TGCGCCAGCAGCCAGCCCGAGGGACAACGAAATTCACCCCTCCACTTT. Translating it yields CASSQPEGQRNSPLHF.

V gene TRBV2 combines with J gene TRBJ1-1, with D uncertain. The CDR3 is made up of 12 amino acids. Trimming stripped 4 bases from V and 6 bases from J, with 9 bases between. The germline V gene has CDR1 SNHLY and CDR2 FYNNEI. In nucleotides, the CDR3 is TGTGCCAGCAGTGGGCAGCTACCTGAAGCTTTCTTT. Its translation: CASSGQLPEAFF.

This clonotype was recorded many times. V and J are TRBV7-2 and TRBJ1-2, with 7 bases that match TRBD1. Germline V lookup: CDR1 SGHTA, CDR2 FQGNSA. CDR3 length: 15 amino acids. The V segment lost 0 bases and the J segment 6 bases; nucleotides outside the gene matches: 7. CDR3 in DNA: TGTGCCAGCAGCTTAGCGGTAGGACAGGAAGATGGCTACACCTTC. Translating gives CASSLAVGQEDGYTF.